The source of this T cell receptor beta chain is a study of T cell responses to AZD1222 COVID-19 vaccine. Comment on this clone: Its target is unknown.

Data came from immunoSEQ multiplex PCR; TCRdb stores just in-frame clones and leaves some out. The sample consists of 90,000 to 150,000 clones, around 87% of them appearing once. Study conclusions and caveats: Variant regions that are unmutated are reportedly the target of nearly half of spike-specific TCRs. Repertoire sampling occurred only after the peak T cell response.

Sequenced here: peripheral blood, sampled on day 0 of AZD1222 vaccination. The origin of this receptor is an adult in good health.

The DNA of the CDR3 is TGTGCCACCCCGGACAGACTAAACCAAGAGACCCAGTACTTC. It yields the protein CATPDRLNQETQYF. This chain connects TRBV9 to TRBJ2-5; possibly TRBD1 for D (6 bases). This CDR3 comprises 14 residues. Deletions cut 9 bases from V and 0 bases from J, with 15 bases between. Germline V gene sequence: CDR1 SGDLS, CDR2 YYNGEE.